This TCR beta chain is drawn from a study of OX40 agonist ivuxolimab in advanced cancers. In the study overall: The mean age was roughly 60 years, ranging from roughly 23 to 90, with about 87% of participants male. Points from the study as a whole: By week 6 at 0.1 to 3.0 mg/kg, blood CD4+ and CD8+ T cells had expanded clonally. Determination of antigen specificity was not performed for the expanded peripheral T cells.

Repertoires were generated with immunoSEQ multiplex PCR, while TCRdb's copy carries only in-frame clones and drops some. Found here are 35,000 to 40,000 clones, roughly 82% of them singletons; the top ten hold 1.5% to 2%. V trimming: 2 bases; J trimming: 1 base; junction bases outside the gene matches: 4. The CDR3 runs 15 residues. Germline CDR1 is SGHRS and CDR2 is YFSETQ. There are a few counts of this clone. The antigen is unknown. Enrollment shut out patients with autoimmune disease history or systemic immunosuppression. This TCR was sampled from an adult with an advanced solid tumor such as melanoma, head and neck, liver or kidney cancer. The V call is TRBV5-1, the J call TRBJ2-3; the match to TRBD2 covers 7 bases. The specimen was CD4+ or CD8+ T cells sorted from blood, collected in a trial of the OX40 agonist ivuxolimab. CDR3 sequence: CASSFRLAGTDTQYF. The CDR3 DNA sequence: TGCGCCAGCAGCTTTAGGCTAGCGGGCACAGATACGCAGTATTTT.